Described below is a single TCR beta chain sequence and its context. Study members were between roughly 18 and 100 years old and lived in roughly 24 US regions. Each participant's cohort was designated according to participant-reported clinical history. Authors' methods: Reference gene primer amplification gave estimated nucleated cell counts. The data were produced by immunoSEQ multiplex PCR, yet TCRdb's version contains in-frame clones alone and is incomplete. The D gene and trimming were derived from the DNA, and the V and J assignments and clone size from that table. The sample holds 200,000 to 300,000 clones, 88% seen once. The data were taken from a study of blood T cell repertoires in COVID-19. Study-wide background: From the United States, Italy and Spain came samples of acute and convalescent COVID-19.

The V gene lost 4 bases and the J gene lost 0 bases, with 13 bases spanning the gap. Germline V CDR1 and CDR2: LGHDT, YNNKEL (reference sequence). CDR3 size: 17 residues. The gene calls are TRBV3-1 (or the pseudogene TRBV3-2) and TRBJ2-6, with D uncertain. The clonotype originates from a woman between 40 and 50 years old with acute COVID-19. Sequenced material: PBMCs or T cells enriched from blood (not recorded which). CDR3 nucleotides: TGTGCCAGCAGCCTGAGCGTCCGGCCCTCTGGGGCCAACGTCCTGACTTTC. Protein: CASSLSVRPSGANVLTF.